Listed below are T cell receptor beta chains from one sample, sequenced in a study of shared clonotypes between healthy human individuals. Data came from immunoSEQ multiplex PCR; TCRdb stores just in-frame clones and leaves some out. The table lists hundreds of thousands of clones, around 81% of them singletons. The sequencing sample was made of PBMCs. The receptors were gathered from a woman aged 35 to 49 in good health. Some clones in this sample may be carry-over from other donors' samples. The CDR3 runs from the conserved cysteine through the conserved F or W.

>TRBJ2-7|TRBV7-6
CASSTSEVSYEQYF
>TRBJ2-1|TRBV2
CASSSGTGADNEQFF
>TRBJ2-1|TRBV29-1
CSVYLADYNEQFF
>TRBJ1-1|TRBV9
CASSLRTSNTEAFF
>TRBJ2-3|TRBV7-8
CASSLPPTDTQYF
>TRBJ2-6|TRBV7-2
CASSLAPSGTGGANVLTF
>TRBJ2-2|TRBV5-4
CASSPRAGNTNTGELFF
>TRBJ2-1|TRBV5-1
CASSLGSGTSGSDEQFF
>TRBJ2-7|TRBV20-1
CSAGSNEQYF
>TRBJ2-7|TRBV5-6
CASSPTGLGEQYF
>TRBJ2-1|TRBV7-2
CASSLGAGREDEQFF
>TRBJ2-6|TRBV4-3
CASSLGTGGAGGANVLTF
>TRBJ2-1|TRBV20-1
CSAARDEQFF
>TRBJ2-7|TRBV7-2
CASSLTPGIGYEQYF